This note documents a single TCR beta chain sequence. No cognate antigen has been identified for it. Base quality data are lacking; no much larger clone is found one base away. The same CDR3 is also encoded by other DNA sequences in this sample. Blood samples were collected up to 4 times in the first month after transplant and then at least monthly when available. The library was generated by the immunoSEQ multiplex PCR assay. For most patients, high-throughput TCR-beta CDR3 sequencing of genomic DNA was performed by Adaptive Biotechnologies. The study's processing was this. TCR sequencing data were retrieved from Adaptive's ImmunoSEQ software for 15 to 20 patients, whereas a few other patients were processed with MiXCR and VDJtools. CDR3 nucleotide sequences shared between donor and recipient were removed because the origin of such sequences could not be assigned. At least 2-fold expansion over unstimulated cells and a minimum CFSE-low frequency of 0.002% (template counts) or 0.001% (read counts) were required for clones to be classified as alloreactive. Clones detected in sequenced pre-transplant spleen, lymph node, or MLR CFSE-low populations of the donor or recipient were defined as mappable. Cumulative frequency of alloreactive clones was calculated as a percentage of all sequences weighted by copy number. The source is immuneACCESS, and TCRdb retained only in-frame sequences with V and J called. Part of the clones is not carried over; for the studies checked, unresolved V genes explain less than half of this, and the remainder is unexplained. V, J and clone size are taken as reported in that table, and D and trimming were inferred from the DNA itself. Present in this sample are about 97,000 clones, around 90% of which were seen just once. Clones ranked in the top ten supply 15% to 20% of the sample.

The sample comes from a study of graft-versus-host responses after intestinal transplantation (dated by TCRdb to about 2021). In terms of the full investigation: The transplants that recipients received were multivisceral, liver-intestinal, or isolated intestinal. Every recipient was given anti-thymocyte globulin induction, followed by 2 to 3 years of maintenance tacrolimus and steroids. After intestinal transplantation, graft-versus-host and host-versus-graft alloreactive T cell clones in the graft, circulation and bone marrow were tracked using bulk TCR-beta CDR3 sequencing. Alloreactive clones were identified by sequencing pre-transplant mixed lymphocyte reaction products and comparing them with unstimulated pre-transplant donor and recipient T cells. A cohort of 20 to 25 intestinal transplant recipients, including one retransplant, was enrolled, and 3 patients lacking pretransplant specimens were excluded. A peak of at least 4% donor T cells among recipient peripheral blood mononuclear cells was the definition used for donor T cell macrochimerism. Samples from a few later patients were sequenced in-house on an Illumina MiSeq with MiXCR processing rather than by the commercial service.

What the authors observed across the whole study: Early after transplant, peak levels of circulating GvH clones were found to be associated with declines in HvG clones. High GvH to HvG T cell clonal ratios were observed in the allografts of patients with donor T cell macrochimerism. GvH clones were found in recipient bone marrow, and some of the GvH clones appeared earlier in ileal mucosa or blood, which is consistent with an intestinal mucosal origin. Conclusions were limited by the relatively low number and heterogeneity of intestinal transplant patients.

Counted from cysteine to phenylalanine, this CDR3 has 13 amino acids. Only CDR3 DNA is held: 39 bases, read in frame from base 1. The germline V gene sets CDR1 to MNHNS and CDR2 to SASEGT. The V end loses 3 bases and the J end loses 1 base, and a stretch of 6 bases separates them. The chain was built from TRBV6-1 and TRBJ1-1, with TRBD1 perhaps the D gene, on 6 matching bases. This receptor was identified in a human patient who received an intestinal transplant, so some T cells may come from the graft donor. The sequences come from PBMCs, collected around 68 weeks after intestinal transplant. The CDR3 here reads CASSEGANTEAFF. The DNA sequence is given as TGTGCCAGCAGTGAGGGGGCGAACACTGAAGCTTTCTTT.